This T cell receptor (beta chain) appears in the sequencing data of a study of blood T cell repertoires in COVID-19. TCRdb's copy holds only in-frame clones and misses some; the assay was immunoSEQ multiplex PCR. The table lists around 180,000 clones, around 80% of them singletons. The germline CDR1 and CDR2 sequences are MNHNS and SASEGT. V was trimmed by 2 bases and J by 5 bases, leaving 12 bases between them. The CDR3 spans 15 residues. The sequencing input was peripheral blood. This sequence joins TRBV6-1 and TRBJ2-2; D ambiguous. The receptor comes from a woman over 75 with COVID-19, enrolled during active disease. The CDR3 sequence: CASSEQVTWTGELFF. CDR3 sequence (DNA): TGTGCCAGCAGTGAACAGGTTACTTGGACCGGGGAGCTGTTTTTT.